This entry features one T cell receptor beta chain sequence. What it recognizes is unknown. The PCR ran on 60 Vbeta and 13 Jbeta primers. Sequencing was performed with immunoSEQ multiplex PCR; in TCRdb, only in-frame clones are kept and a portion is missing. This table holds 90,000 or so clones, roughly 80% found once. The sample is drawn from a study of cytomegalovirus exposure and HLA in healthy donors. Whole-study findings and limits: Information on immune exposure was restricted to one variable (CMV serostatus).

This CDR3 has 10 residues. Germline lookup yields CDR1 DFQATT and CDR2 SNEGSKA (reference sequence). The sequencing input was PBMCs. This clonotype was sampled from a boy between 10 and 17 years old in good health and CMV-seronegative. This sequence joins TRBV20-1 and TRBJ1-5; possible D gene TRBD1, 5 bases. The CDR3 DNA sequence: TGCAGCGCCCTTGGGGCCACCCAGCATTTT. Translated, it gives CSALGATQHF.